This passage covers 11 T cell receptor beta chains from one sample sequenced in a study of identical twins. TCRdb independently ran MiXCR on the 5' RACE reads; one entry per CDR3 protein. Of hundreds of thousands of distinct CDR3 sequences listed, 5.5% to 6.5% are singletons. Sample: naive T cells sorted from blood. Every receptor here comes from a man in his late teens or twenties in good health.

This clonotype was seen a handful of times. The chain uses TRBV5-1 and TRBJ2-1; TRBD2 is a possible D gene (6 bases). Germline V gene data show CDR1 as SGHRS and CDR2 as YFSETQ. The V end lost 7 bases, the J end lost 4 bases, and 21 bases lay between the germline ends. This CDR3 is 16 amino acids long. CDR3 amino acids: CASSVGGVGSYNEQFF. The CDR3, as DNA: TGCGCCAGCTCAGTCGGCGGGGTGGGGTCTTACAATGAGCAGTTCTTC.

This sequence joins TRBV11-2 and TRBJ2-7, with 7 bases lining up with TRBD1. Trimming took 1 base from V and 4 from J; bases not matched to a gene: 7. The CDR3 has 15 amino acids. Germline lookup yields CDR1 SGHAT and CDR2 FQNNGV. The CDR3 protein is CASSLGLGTAYEQYV. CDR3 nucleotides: TGTGCCAGCAGCTTAGGGCTCGGGACAGCTTACGAGCAGTACGTC.

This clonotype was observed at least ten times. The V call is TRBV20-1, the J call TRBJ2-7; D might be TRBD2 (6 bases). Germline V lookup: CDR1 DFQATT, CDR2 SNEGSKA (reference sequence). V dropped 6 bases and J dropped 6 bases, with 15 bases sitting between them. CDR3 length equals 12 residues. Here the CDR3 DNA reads TGCAGTGCCAGTCCACTAGCTTTCGAGCAGTACTTC. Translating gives CSASPLAFEQYF.

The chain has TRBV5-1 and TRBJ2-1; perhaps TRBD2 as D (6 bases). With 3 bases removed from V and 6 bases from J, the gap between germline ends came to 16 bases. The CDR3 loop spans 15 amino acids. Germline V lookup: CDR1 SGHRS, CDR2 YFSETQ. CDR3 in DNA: TGCGCCAGCAGCTCGGAACTAGCCGGACGCAATGAGCAGTTCTTC. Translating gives CASSSELAGRNEQFF.

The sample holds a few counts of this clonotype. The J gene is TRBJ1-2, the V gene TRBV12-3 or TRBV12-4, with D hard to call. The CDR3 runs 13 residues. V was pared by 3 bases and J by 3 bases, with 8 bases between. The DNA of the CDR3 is TGTGCCAGCAGTTTCAATGGGGACTATGGCTACACCTTC. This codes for CASSFNGDYGYTF.

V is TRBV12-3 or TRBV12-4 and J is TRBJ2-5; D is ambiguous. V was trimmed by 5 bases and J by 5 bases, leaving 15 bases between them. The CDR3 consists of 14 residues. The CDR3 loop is CASSPTGPRETQYF. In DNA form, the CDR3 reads TGTGCCAGCAGTCCTACCGGCCCCCGGGAGACCCAGTACTTC.

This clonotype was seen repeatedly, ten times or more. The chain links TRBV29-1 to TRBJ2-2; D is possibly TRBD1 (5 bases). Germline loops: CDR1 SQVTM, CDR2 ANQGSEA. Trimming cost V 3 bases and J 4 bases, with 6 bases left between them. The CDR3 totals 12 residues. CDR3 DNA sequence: TGCAGCGTTGACGACAGCACCGGGGAGCTGTTTTTT. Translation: CSVDDSTGELFF.

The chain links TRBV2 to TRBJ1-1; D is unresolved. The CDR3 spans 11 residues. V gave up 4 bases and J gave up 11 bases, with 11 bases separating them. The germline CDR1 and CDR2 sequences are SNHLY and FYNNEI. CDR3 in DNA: TGTGCCAGCAGTGCCGAACTGGGGGCTTTCTTT. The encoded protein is CASSAELGAFF. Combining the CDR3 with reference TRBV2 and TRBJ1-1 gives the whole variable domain EPEVTQTPSHQVTQMGQEVILRCVPISNHLYFYWYRQILGQKVEFLVSFYNNEISEKSEIFDDQFSVERPDGSNFTLKIRSTKLEDSAMYFCASSAELGAFFGQGTRLTVV.

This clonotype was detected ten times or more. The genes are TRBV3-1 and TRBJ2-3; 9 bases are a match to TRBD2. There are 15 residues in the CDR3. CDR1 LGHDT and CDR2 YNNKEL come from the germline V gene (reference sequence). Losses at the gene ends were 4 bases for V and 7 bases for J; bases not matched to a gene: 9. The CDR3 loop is CASSLGLATPYTQYF. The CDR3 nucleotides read TGTGCCAGCAGCCTAGGACTAGCGACACCTTATACGCAGTATTTT.

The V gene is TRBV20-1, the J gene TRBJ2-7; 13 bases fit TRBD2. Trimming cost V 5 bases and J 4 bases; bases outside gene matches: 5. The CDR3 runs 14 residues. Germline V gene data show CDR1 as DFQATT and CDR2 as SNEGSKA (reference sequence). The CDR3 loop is CSALRLAGGYEQYF. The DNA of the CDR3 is TGCAGTGCTCTACGACTAGCGGGAGGTTACGAGCAGTACTTC.

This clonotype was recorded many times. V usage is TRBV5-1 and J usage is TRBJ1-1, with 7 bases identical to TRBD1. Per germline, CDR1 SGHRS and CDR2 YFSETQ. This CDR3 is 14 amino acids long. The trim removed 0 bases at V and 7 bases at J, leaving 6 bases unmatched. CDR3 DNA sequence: TGCGCCAGCAGCTTGGAGGGGGCGGGGAATGAAGCTTTCTTT. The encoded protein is CASSLEGAGNEAFF.